The clone carrying this TCR beta chain was observed once. The antigen is unknown. This CDR3 spans 13 amino acids. Germline V gene data show CDR1 as MNHEY and CDR2 as SMNVEV (reference sequence). V was shortened by 9 bases and J by 5 bases, with 11 bases between the two germline ends. From the reads, TCRdb called clonotypes with MiXCR, one entry per CDR3 protein. The table lists around 750,000 distinct CDR3 sequences, around a third of them singletons. This entry is derived from a study of T cell repertoires in cytomegalovirus infection. In the study overall: In the study, CMV epitopes included recently identified HLA-C-restricted and well-studied HLA-B-restricted ones. CMV infection and matching HLA type were both indicated by public TCR beta signatures. Study-wide points: Carriage of CMV together with the relevant HLA was identifiable through cumulative public TCR beta family frequency.

Sequenced material: cultured CD8+ T cells from PBMCs, taken from culture after CMV antigen stimulation. The rearrangement links TRBV27 to TRBJ1-6, with D maybe TRBD1 (6 bases). The sequence was collected from a human donor in good health (CMV status not recorded). Some clones in this sample may be carry-over from other donors' samples. The CDR3 protein is CASRTAHNSPLHF. CDR3 bases: TGTGCCAGTCGGACAGCCCATAATTCACCCCTCCACTTT.